A selection of T cell receptor beta chains follows, all from one sample in a study of metastatic and nonmetastatic thyroid tumors. Through MiXCR, TCRdb re-clonotyped the PCR reads. The table shows roughly 63,000 clones, with around 15% occurring only once. Sample: blood. The receptors were gathered from a male donor with papillary thyroid cancer or a benign thyroid nodule (not recorded which). Some clones in this sample may be carry-over from other donors' samples. Each CDR3 is given with its conserved first and last residue. A D gene is named only where the DNA matches it firmly.

NA,TRBV10-2,CASSDGASGANVLTF
NA,TRBV9,CASSGQTGSSYNDQFF
TRBD1,TRBV9,CASSIGTGTEQYF
NA,TRBV4-1,CASNHPGGFTVNEQFF
NA,TRBV20-1,CSATSRIEGETQYF
NA,TRBV12-3/TRBV12-4,CASTWTDSSYNEQFF
NA,TRBV27,CASILRRDFTGELFF
TRBD1,TRBV9,CASSVEGGGTGPGNTIYF
NA,TRBV15,CATSREGLGYNYGYTF
NA,TRBV30,CAWSSPSANKLATNEKLFF
NA,TRBV11-1,CASSPMWNSYNEQFF
TRBD1,TRBV9,CASSVARGQGETQYF
TRBD1,TRBV20-1,CSAKEGGRDGYTF
TRBD2,TRBV6-1,CASRLTSGTDTQYF
NA,TRBV6-1,CASSDRIGGKANYGYTF
TRBD1,TRBV19,CASSTRDRVYSPLHF
NA,TRBV20-1,CSARPGQNTGELFF
NA,TRBV6-1,CATTDPEETQYF
NA,TRBV24-1,CATSDSGTRETQYF
NA,TRBV18,CASSTGRTDTQYF
TRBD2,TRBV20-1,CSALIAGEVYNEQFF
NA,TRBV20-1,CSARTGDLHEQYF
TRBD2,TRBV7-3,CASSRGGDTGELFF
NA,TRBV12-3/TRBV12-4,CASSLFGSGISELFF
TRBD1,TRBV11-2,CASSSRTGGFTDTQYF
TRBD1,TRBV4-2,CASSHGDRGVRTDTQYF
NA,TRBV6-1,CASSEGGGGLSNYGYTF
TRBD2,TRBV4-3,CASSQVLAGGLDTQYF
NA,TRBV7-6,CASSLEPHQPQHF
TRBD2,TRBV11-1,CASSSLAGTYNEQFF
NA,TRBV13,CASSSGRRNSYEQYF
NA,TRBV18,CASSPGRQEQFF
TRBD1,TRBV7-2,CASSLNTGGAYEQYF
NA,TRBV5-1,CASRDSDTQYF
NA,TRBV12-3/TRBV12-4,CASSPTPGTQYF
NA,TRBV7-2,CASRRDFNTGELFF
NA,TRBV11-2,CASSLLAGENTGELFF
NA,TRBV15,CATSSRHRASNTGELFF
NA,TRBV12-3/TRBV12-4,CASSSGELFF
TRBD1,TRBV19,CASSRTGGYGNTEAFF
NA,TRBV15,CATSTTRLSTDTQYF
TRBD1,TRBV5-1,CASSVVYRGLGNEQFF
NA,TRBV20-1,CSAGRPVDKGSCNYGYTF
TRBD1,TRBV5-6,CASRTIETGGYNEQFF
TRBD1,TRBV24-1,CATSDGTGVTEAFF
NA,TRBV19,CASRSDGNSYEQYF
NA,TRBV28,CASSPTPFAGPSTDTQYF
TRBD1,TRBV7-9,CASSATGGAVF
NA,TRBV7-9,CASSIDSGELFF
NA,TRBV27,CASSSHIGLQETQYF
TRBD2,TRBV7-6,CASSLVPSGRYNEQFF